The 12 T cell receptor beta chains below come from one sample, sequenced in a study of cytomegalovirus exposure and HLA in healthy donors. PCR amplification relied on 60 Vbeta primers (plus 13 Jbeta primers). The data were produced by immunoSEQ multiplex PCR, yet TCRdb's version contains in-frame clones alone and is incomplete. This sample yields over 55,000 clones, of which about 87% are seen a single time; roughly 1.5% belongs to the top ten. Sequencing was carried out using PBMCs. The receptors here all came from a man younger than 35 in good health and CMV-seronegative.

J is TRBJ1-2 and V is TRBV10-3, with TRBD1 matching over 7 bases. The CDR3 is 13 residues long. Germline V gives CDR1 ENHRY, CDR2 SYGVKD. The ends lost 3 bases at V and 7 bases at J; junction bases unmatched: 5. The CDR3: CAISEPQGFGYTF. The CDR3 DNA follows: TGTGCCATCAGTGAACCACAGGGGTTTGGCTACACCTTC.

The gene calls are TRBV5-6 and TRBJ2-7; weak D call: TRBD1 (5 bases). The CDR3 is 11 residues long. The V and J ends lost 2 bases and 7 bases respectively, with 7 bases between them. CDR1 SGHDT and CDR2 YYEEEE come from the germline V gene. The CDR3 sequence is CASSLSGEQYF. In nucleotides, the CDR3 is TGTGCCAGCAGCTTATCAGGGGAGCAGTACTTC. Variable domain in full (rest from reference TRBV5-6 and TRBJ2-7): DAGVTQSPTHLIKTRGQQVTLRCSPKSGHDTVSWYQQALGQGPQFIFQYYEEEERQRGNFPDRFSGHQFPNYSSELNVNALLLGDSALYLCASSLSGEQYFGPGTRLTVT.

The rearrangement links TRBV7-8 to TRBJ2-1; 7 bases are shared with TRBD1. Germline values: CDR1 SGHVS, CDR2 FQNEAQ. Unmatched junction bases numbered 10, after V lost 6 bases and J lost 5 bases. The CDR3 contains 15 residues. This CDR3 reads CASSHWTGYDNEQFF. The CDR3 DNA sequence: TGTGCCAGCAGTCACTGGACAGGATACGACAATGAGCAGTTCTTC.

The rearrangement links TRBV7-6 to TRBJ2-5, with a weak D call TRBD1 (5 bases). The germline gives CDR1 SGHVS, CDR2 FNYEAQ. The ends were cut back, 1 base at V and 7 bases at J, with 13 bases in the middle. CDR3 length equals 14 residues. The CDR3 sequence is CASSLEGHGATQYF. The CDR3 DNA reads as TGTGCCAGCAGCTTAGAGGGCCATGGGGCGACCCAGTACTTC.

The V and J genes are TRBV2 and TRBJ2-5; D unresolved. Germline CDR1 reads SNHLY; CDR2 reads FYNNEI. The length of the CDR3 is 11 residues. V was cut by 4 bases and J by 5 bases, with 5 bases left in between. CDR3 bases: TGTGCCAGCAGTGCACGGGAGACCCAGTACTTC. It encodes CASSARETQYF.

This clone appeared a few times. Mismatch with germline at one junction end may stem from a read error. V gene TRBV7-8 combines with J gene TRBJ2-5, with D possibly being TRBD1 or TRBD2 (5 bases each). The CDR3 totals 16 residues. Germline CDR1 is SGHVS and CDR2 is FQNEAQ. This CDR3 is CASSLEGGARLETQYF. CDR3 DNA sequence: TGTGCCAGCAGTTTAGAGGGTGGGGCCCGCCTAGAGACCCAGTACTTC.

CDR3 region: CASSSGTPNQPQHF. CDR3 coding DNA: TGTGCCAGCAGTTCCGGGACACCGAATCAGCCCCAGCATTTT. V is TRBV27 and J is TRBJ1-5; a possible D gene is TRBD1 (6 bases). Germline V CDR1 and CDR2: MNHEY, SMNVEV (reference sequence). The CDR3 totals 14 residues. V lost 4 bases and J lost 4, with 11 bases in between.

V gene TRBV10-2 combines with J gene TRBJ1-4; unclear D gene. There are 12 residues in the CDR3. Germline CDR1 is WSHSY and CDR2 is SAAADI. Trimming took 8 bases from V and 4 from J, leaving 8 bases between them. CDR3: CASRSYNEKLFF. CDR3 DNA: TGCGCCAGCCGTTCGTATAATGAAAAACTGTTTTTT.

DNA for the CDR3: TGTGCCTGGAGTTACCAGAACTATGGCTACACCTTC. Amino acid sequence: CAWSYQNYGYTF. J is TRBJ1-2 and V is TRBV30; D uncertain. Germline lookup yields CDR1 GTSNPN and CDR2 SVGIG (reference sequence). Trimming took off 2 bases at V and 2 bases at J, with 6 bases between the two ends. This CDR3 comprises 12 residues.

The chain joins TRBV30 to TRBJ2-5; D is unclear. The J call may be incorrect, as the DNA end agrees better with TRBJ2-7. Germline CDR1 is GTSNPN and CDR2 is SVGIG (reference sequence). The CDR3 sequence is 13 residues long. The CDR3 reads CAWSFRQAGEQYF. The CDR3 bases are TGTGCCTGGAGCTTCAGGCAGGCCGGCGAGCAGTACTTC.

CDR3 in amino acids: CSVEARTGEQFF. As DNA, the CDR3 is TGCAGCGTTGAAGCCCGGACAGGCGAGCAGTTCTTC. The J gene is TRBJ2-1, the V gene TRBV29-1; TRBD1 agrees at 7 bases. The V segment lost 1 base and the J segment 10 bases; nucleotides outside the gene matches: 4. The germline V gene has CDR1 SQVTM and CDR2 ANQGSEA. This CDR3 has 12 amino acids.

The chain employs TRBV30 and TRBJ1-5; a possible D gene is TRBD1 (6 bases). The CDR3 covers 14 residues. Germline V gene lookup returns CDR1 GTSNPN and CDR2 SVGIG (reference sequence). V was clipped by 4 bases and J by 4 bases, with 14 bases between them. CDR3 amino acids: CAWTPRRGNQPQHF. The CDR3 bases are TGTGCCTGGACCCCCCGAAGGGGGAATCAGCCCCAGCATTTT.